These 32 T cell receptor beta chains originate from one sample sequenced in a study of tumor-infiltrating lymphocytes in primary liver carcinoma (TCRdb year 2017). TRIzol reagent was used to extract blood RNA from unsorted whole blood, while the DNeasy Blood & Tissue kit provided the germline DNA. TCRdb lists the instrument as Illumina HiSeq 2500. Starting from about 550 ng total RNA, TCRbeta-specific cDNA was produced by reverse transcription with a constant-region primer and ProtoScript II reverse transcriptase. TCRbeta libraries were built with three nested multiplex PCR rounds, a slightly modified ARM-PCR procedure. The first two PCR rounds used multiplex TRBV1-TRBV30 forward primers with a Cbeta reverse primer, each for about 9 cycles. Using fastp at Q25 and MiXCR, TCRdb reprocessed the public reads and kept productive beta chains. Each record represents a unique CDR3 protein, reported with the most common genes and DNA among its rows. For this sample there are 300,000 to 400,000 distinct CDR3 sequences; less than 75% appear just once. Together, the top ten hold about 8.4% of the sample.

The sample was peripheral blood. The source is a man aged 40-50 years with primary liver carcinoma and hepatitis B virus infection.

A word on this clonotype: The germline gene is not matched at one end of the junction; a read error may be the cause. The chain uses TRBV7-8 and TRBJ1-5; D is possibly TRBD1 (5 bases). The CDR3 totals 14 residues. CDR1 is SGHVS and CDR2 is FQNEAQ in the germline V gene. CDR3 nucleotides: TGTGCCAACAGCTTAGCAGGGCGATATCAGCCCCAGCATTTT. This sequence encodes CANSLAGRYQPQHF. The entire variable domain, with the rest obtained from reference TRBV7-8 and TRBJ1-5, is as follows: GAGVSQSPRYKVAKRGQDVALRCDPISGHVSLFWYQQALGQGPEFLTYFQNEAQLDKSGLPSDRFFAERPEGSVSTLKIQRTQQEDSAVYLCANSLAGRYQPQHFGDGTRLSIL.

In its sample, this clonotype was seen many times. The chain has TRBV6-5 and TRBJ2-1; weak D call: TRBD1 (6 bases). The CDR3 consists of 15 residues. V was pared by 2 bases and J by 1 base, with 9 bases between. Per the germline V gene, CDR1 is MNHEY and CDR2 is SVGAGI. CDR3 DNA: TGTGCCAGCAGTTACCCGAGGGGGTCCTACAATGAGCAGTTCTTC. This gives the protein CASSYPRGSYNEQFF.

The chain uses TRBV6-5 and TRBJ2-7, with D tentatively TRBD1 or TRBD2 (6 bases each). Trimming removed 11 bases at V and 1 base at J, with 21 bases between. The CDR3 spans 15 residues. CDR1 is MNHEY and CDR2 is SVGAGI in the germline V gene. CDR3 bases: TGTGCCGACAGGCCCCGGGCTAGCGAGTCCTACGAGCAGTACTTC. Protein: CADRPRASESYEQYF.

This clonotype was counted a single time. One end of the junction fails to match germline, which may point to a read error. CDR3 sequence (DNA): TGCGCCAGCAGTGACGGTATCTCCTACAATGGGCAGTTCTTC. It codes for CASSDGISYNGQFF. J is TRBJ2-1 and V is TRBV10-2; no clear D gene. In germline, CDR1 is WSHSY, CDR2 SAAADI. The CDR3 consists of 14 residues.

With respect to this clonotype: A much larger clone is a single base away; this may be a read error. The V and J genes are TRBV4-1 and TRBJ2-3, with a weak D call TRBD2 (5 bases). In germline, CDR1 is MGHRA, CDR2 YSYEKL. CDR3 length: 15 residues. Trimming stripped 0 bases from V and 3 bases from J, with 10 bases between. Here the CDR3 reads CASSQDERDTDTQYF. The CDR3 DNA reads as TGCGCCAGCAGCCAAGACGAACGGGATACAGATACGCAGTATTTT.

The chain combines TRBV5-1 with TRBJ2-1, with 11 bases aligning to TRBD2. The CDR3 consists of 15 residues. Germline CDR1 SGHRS, CDR2 YFSETQ. Germline trimming cut 5 bases from V and 4 bases from J; bases unmatched to any gene: 5. The CDR3: CASRLAGGHYNEQFF. In DNA, the CDR3 is TGCGCCAGCAGGTTAGCGGGAGGGCATTACAATGAGCAGTTCTTC.

The rearrangement uses TRBV30 and TRBJ2-7; D may be TRBD1 or TRBD2 (5 bases each). Germline CDR1 GTSNPN, CDR2 SVGIG (reference sequence). This CDR3 contains 12 residues. CDR3 in DNA: TGTGTCTGGGGACCCGGGAACTACGAGCAGTACGTC. This translates into CVWGPGNYEQYV.

This clonotype was seen more than once but under ten times. V and J are TRBV4-1 and TRBJ2-7; 10 bases map to TRBD1. The germline V gene encodes CDR1 MGHRA and CDR2 YSYEKL. The CDR3 spans 16 residues. With 3 bases clipped from V and 4 bases from J, the junction kept 9 bases outside the gene matches. The CDR3 DNA follows: TGCGCCAGCAGCCAGACTCAGGGACAGGGGTGGTACGAGCAGTACTTC. This gives the protein CASSQTQGQGWYEQYF.

The gene calls are TRBV30 and TRBJ2-7; D may match TRBD1 or TRBD2 (5 bases each). Germline CDR1 is GTSNPN and CDR2 is SVGIG (reference sequence). Trimming removed 4 bases from V and 12 bases from J, with 22 bases in between. CDR3 length: 13 residues. The CDR3 loop reads CAWTAGSGASPYF. CDR3 nucleotides: TGTGCCTGGACCGCAGGATCCGGGGCGAGTCCGTACTTC.

This clonotype was counted once. At one end the junction does not follow the germline gene, possibly because of a read error. The rearrangement uses TRBV11-1 and TRBJ2-1, with D unresolved. The germline V gene has CDR1 SGHAT and CDR2 FQDESV (reference sequence). CDR3 length: 13 residues. CDR3 DNA sequence: TGTACCAGCAGCTTAAGATCCGACAATGAGCAGTTCTTC. Its protein product is CTSSLRSDNEQFF. Drawing the rest from reference TRBV11-1 and TRBJ2-1, the complete variable domain is EAEVAQSPRYKITEKSQAVAFWCDPISGHATLYWYRQILGQGPELLVQFQDESVVDDSQLPKDRFSAERLKGVDSTLKIQPAELGDSAMYLCTSSLRSDNEQFFGPGTRLTVL.

This clonotype was picked up a small number of times. This rearrangement joins TRBV6-1 to TRBJ2-5; D call uncertain. The CDR3 totals 14 residues. Trimming took 0 bases from V and 2 from J, leaving 7 bases between them. Germline V CDR1 and CDR2: MNHNS, SASEGT. The CDR3 here is CASSEASRQETQYF. The CDR3 DNA reads TGTGCCAGCAGTGAAGCCAGCAGACAAGAGACCCAGTACTTC.

To note about this clonotype: A read error may produce the germline difference seen at one junction end. V gene TRBV11-2 combines with J gene TRBJ2-1, with a weak D call TRBD2 (5 bases). The CDR3 totals 16 residues. CDR1 and CDR2 from the germline V gene are SGHAT and FQNNGV. This CDR3 is CASSLEGRGAYNEQFF. CDR3 sequence (DNA): TGCGCCAGCAGCTTAGAAGGCCGGGGTGCCTACAATGAGCAGTTCTTC. Full variable domain (remainder filled in from reference TRBV11-2 and TRBJ2-1): EAGVAQSPRYKIIEKRQSVAFWCNPISGHATLYWYQQILGQGPKLLIQFQNNGVVDDSQLPKDRFSAERLKGVDSTLKIQPAKLEDSAVYLCASSLEGRGAYNEQFFGPGTRLTVL.

The chain uses TRBV11-2 and TRBJ2-6; a weak D match, TRBD1 (6 bases). The length of the CDR3 is 16 residues. V lost 4 bases to trimming and J lost 10 bases, with 20 bases between them. Germline V lookup: CDR1 SGHAT, CDR2 FQNNGV. Here the CDR3 DNA reads TGTGCCAGCAGCTCCCACAGGGACCCCGGGGTAAACGTCCTGACTTTC. Its protein is CASSSHRDPGVNVLTF.

To note about this clonotype: Its ends do not fully match the called genes, so a read error is possible. V is TRBV6-2 or TRBV6-3 and J is TRBJ2-7; a possible D gene is TRBD2 (6 bases). Looked up from germline, CDR1 is MNHEY and CDR2 is SVGEGT. This CDR3 has 15 amino acids. In DNA form, the CDR3 reads TGTACCAGCAGAACAACTAGTGGGACTTACTACGAGCAGTACTTC. Protein product: CTSRTTSGTYYEQYF.

Comments on this clonotype: Since a much larger clone is just one base distant, this may be a read error. This rearrangement joins TRBV6-6 to TRBJ1-1, with D hard to call. Germline-derived CDR1 and CDR2 are MNHNY and SVGAGI (reference sequence). The CDR3 contains 13 residues. CDR3 sequence: CASRYSHGIEAFF. The CDR3 DNA follows: TGTGCCAGCAGATACTCCCATGGGATTGAAGCTTTCTTT.

The chain links TRBV5-1 to TRBJ2-1, with a tentative D call TRBD2 (5 bases). The ends were cut back, 5 bases at V and 10 bases at J, with 16 bases in the middle. There are 13 residues in the CDR3. Germline CDR1 and CDR2: SGHRS and YFSETQ. The CDR3 DNA sequence: TGCGCCAGCAGTCAGAGGGAGCGAGGCGAGCAGTTCTTC. It translates to CASSQRERGEQFF.

As for this clonotype: Possible read error: a much larger clone is one base away. As the CDR3 is not closed by the conserved phenylalanine or tryptophan, this likely results from a read error. V usage is TRBV6-5 and J usage is TRBJ1-1, with D perhaps TRBD1 (5 bases). Trimming stripped 3 bases from V and 1 base from J, with 15 bases between. CDR3 length equals 16 residues. Germline V gene lookup returns CDR1 MNHEY and CDR2 SVGAGI. The CDR3: CASSYSQGKANTEAFL. DNA of the CDR3: TGTGCCAGCAGTTATTCCCAGGGAAAAGCGAACACTGAAGCTTTCCTT.

As regards this clonotype: A much larger clone is a single base away; this may be a read error. The rearrangement uses TRBV6-2 or TRBV6-3 and TRBJ2-6, with D unresolved. Per the germline V gene, CDR1 is MNHEY and CDR2 is SVGEGT. This CDR3 has 17 amino acids. This chain's CDR3 is CASTQKTTLSRANVLTF. DNA for the CDR3: TGTGCCAGCACCCAGAAAACTACCCTCTCTAGGGCCAACGTCCTGACTTTC.

The rearrangement joins TRBV30 to TRBJ1-3, with D maybe TRBD1 (6 bases). The CDR3 runs 13 residues. V was cut by 5 bases and J by 7 bases, with 15 bases left in between. Germline V gene data show CDR1 as GTSNPN and CDR2 as SVGIG (reference sequence). The CDR3 DNA follows: TGTGCCTGGGCGAGGGGGGAATGGAACACCATATATTTT. This translates into CAWARGEWNTIYF.

As concerns this clonotype: Given a much more abundant clone one base away, this may be a read error. This chain uses TRBV6-5 with TRBJ2-7; D uncertain. The CDR3 runs 14 residues. V was trimmed by 6 bases and J by 1 base, leaving 13 bases between them. Germline CDR1 MNHEY, CDR2 SVGAGI. CDR3 in amino acids: CASSTGEGSYEQYF. CDR3 nucleotides: TGTGCCAGCAGCACTGGGGAAGGGTCCTACGAGCAGTACTTC.

This clonotype was seen many times. V usage is TRBV6-6 and J usage is TRBJ2-5, with 13 bases identical to TRBD2. CDR1 and CDR2 from the germline V gene are MNHNY and SVGAGI (reference sequence). The CDR3 length is 15 residues. With V trimmed by 7 bases and J by 6 bases, 8 bases remained unmatched. CDR3 loop: CASNQLAGGPQTQYF. For the CDR3, the DNA is TGTGCCAGCAACCAACTAGCGGGAGGGCCCCAGACCCAGTACTTC.

V is TRBV6-1 and J is TRBJ2-7; 8 nucleotides match TRBD1. This CDR3 is built from 14 residues. Germline V CDR1 and CDR2: MNHNS, SASEGT. V was pared by 1 base and J by 5 bases, with 4 bases of the junction left unmatched. In DNA form, the CDR3 reads TGTGCCAGCAGTGAAGGACAGGGGTGGAACGAGCAGTACTTC. The encoded protein is CASSEGQGWNEQYF.

Points on this clonotype: This sequence may be a read error, since a much larger clone differs from it by one base. The chain has TRBV6-2 or TRBV6-3 and TRBJ2-7; TRBD1 might be the D (5 bases). Germline V CDR1 and CDR2: MNHEY, SVGEGT. The V end was cut by 5 bases, the J end by 0 bases, with 11 bases between. The CDR3 sequence is 14 residues long. The CDR3, as DNA: TGTGCCAGCAGTCCCAGGGCTACCTCCTACGAGCAGTACTTC. Translated: CASSPRATSYEQYF.

Points on this clonotype: Germline and junction disagree at one end, which may indicate a read error. J is TRBJ1-5 and V is TRBV28; D is undetermined. The CDR3 runs to 15 residues. Germline CDR1 MDHEN, CDR2 SYDVKM. The chain's CDR3 is CASIRVVNSSQPQHF. The CDR3 nucleotides read TGTGCCAGCATTAGAGTGGTTAATAGCAGTCAGCCCCAGCATTTT.

Notes on this clonotype: With a much larger clone just one base away, this may be a read error. V and J are TRBV12-3 or TRBV12-4 and TRBJ1-5; D unclear. CDR3 length equals 13 residues. The CDR3 region is CVSSMGSNQPQHF. CDR3 nucleotide sequence: TGTGTCAGCAGTATGGGCAGCAATCAGCCCCAGCATTTT.

This clonotype was counted a single time. This CDR3 is CGDGGQGTGTEAFF. In DNA form, the CDR3 reads TGCGGCGATGGCGGACAGGGAACGGGCACTGAAGCTTTCTTT. The chain couples TRBV29-1 to TRBJ1-1; TRBD1 matches 8 bases. The CDR3 has 14 amino acids. Germline loops: CDR1 SQVTM, CDR2 ANQGSEA. Together with reference TRBV29-1 and TRBJ1-1, the CDR3 gives the full variable domain: SAVISQKPSRDICQRGTSLTIQCQVDSQVTMMFWYRQQPGQSLTLIATANQGSEATYESGFVIDKFPISRPNLTFSTLTVSNMSPEDSSIYLCGDGGQGTGTEAFFGQGTRLTVV.

The table lists this clonotype with a count of one. A read error may explain this, as a much larger clone is one base away. The chain links TRBV6-5 to TRBJ2-1, with 7 bases that match TRBD2. In germline, CDR1 is MNHEY, CDR2 SVGAGI. The CDR3 contains 13 residues. CDR3 sequence reads: CANSNTAGNEQFF. CDR3 DNA: TGTGCCAACAGTAACACAGCGGGAAATGAGCAGTTCTTC.

Turning to this clonotype: One base away lies a much larger clone, so this may be a sequencing read error. The V call is TRBV6-1, the J call TRBJ1-5; tentatively, D is TRBD1 (5 bases). The CDR3 has 14 residues. CDR1 and CDR2 (germline): MNHNS, SASEGT. This CDR3 is CASTGTDSNLPQHF. CDR3 coding DNA: TGTGCCAGCACCGGGACGGATAGCAATCTGCCCCAGCATTTT.

As concerns this clonotype: This may come from a read error, since a much larger clone is one base off. The chain links TRBV29-1 to TRBJ1-2; possible D gene TRBD1, 5 bases. The CDR3 contains 14 residues. V lost 7 bases and J lost 6, with 21 bases in between. Germline V gene data show CDR1 as SQVTM and CDR2 as ANQGSEA. CDR3 in DNA: TGCAGCGCCCATTTCGTTGGCAGGGTAGATGGCTACACCTTC. Protein sequence: CSAHFVGRVDGYTF.

This clonotype was found many times. The V gene is TRBV6-1, the J gene TRBJ2-3, with TRBD1 identical over 8 bases. V dropped 4 bases and J dropped 2; count of bases not matched to a gene: 5. The CDR3 has 15 amino acids. Germline CDR1 reads MNHNS; CDR2 reads SASEGT. CDR3 sequence (DNA): TGTGCCAGCAGTGGGGCGGGACAGGTCACAGATACGCAGTATTTT. Protein sequence: CASSGAGQVTDTQYF.

V usage is TRBV28 and J usage is TRBJ2-7; unclear D gene. The CDR3 is made up of 13 amino acids. The V gene lost 1 base and the J gene lost 3 bases, with 7 bases spanning the gap. Germline V gives CDR1 MDHEN, CDR2 SYDVKM. The CDR3 DNA follows: TGTGCCAGCAGTTTATCTCGGGTCTACGAGCAGTACTTC. Translation gives CASSLSRVYEQYF.

As concerns this clonotype: Its ends do not fully match the called genes, so a read error is possible. The chain employs TRBV10-2 and TRBJ2-2, with no clear D. Germline CDR1 reads WSHSY; CDR2 reads SAAADI. The CDR3 sequence is 12 residues long. The CDR3 loop reads CTSTLGPGELFF. The CDR3 DNA sequence: TGCACCAGCACCCTAGGACCCGGGGAGCTGTTTTTT.